The source of this T cell receptor beta chain is a study of T cell responses to AZD1222 COVID-19 vaccine. The ends lost 2 bases at V and 2 bases at J; junction bases unmatched: 4. Germline assignment: CDR1 LNHDA and CDR2 SQIVND (reference sequence). The CDR3 extends over 16 amino acids. Generated by immunoSEQ multiplex PCR, the TCRdb table keeps only in-frame clones and is missing some. This table holds 100,000 to 150,000 clones, approximately 92% found once. The clonotype comes from an adult in good health. The chain has TRBV19 and TRBJ2-3; 10 bases agree with TRBD2. The sequenced sample was peripheral blood, obtained on day 0 of AZD1222 vaccination. In DNA form, the CDR3 reads TGTGCCAGTAGTATATTAGCGGGGGGCTCCACAGATACGCAGTATTTT. Translated: CASSILAGGSTDTQYF.